The 20 T cell receptor beta chains reported below all come from one sample, sequenced in a study of cytomegalovirus exposure and HLA in healthy donors. The PCR used 60 Vbeta and 13 Jbeta primers. Sequencing was performed with immunoSEQ multiplex PCR; in TCRdb, only in-frame clones are kept and a portion is missing. Found here are about 95,000 clones, about 73% of them singletons; the top ten hold roughly 16%. Sequencing used PBMCs. Receptors were obtained from a woman aged 45-65 years in good health and CMV-seropositive.

This sequence joins TRBV7-9 and TRBJ2-7; D is uncertain. The CDR3 length is 13 residues. From germline, CDR1 is SEHNR and CDR2 FQNEAQ (reference sequence). Trimming stripped 3 bases from V and 7 bases from J, with 13 bases between. The CDR3 nucleotides are TGTGCCAGCAGCTTTTCGGTAAATATGGAGCAGTACTTC. Translated, it gives CASSFSVNMEQYF. The entire variable domain, with the rest obtained from reference TRBV7-9 and TRBJ2-7, is as follows: DTGVSQNPRHKITKRGQNVTFRCDPISEHNRLYWYRQTLGQGPEFLTYFQNEAQLEKSRLLSDRFSAERPKGSFSTLEIQRTEQGDSAMYLCASSFSVNMEQYFGPGTRLTVT.

This clone has more than one count but fewer than ten. The chain recombines TRBV5-1 with TRBJ2-2; TRBD1 agrees at 10 bases. The CDR3 has 18 residues. CDR1 and CDR2 from the germline V gene are SGHRS and YFSETQ. With 3 bases clipped from V and 1 base from J, the junction kept 9 bases outside the gene matches. As DNA, the CDR3 is TGCGCCAGCAGCTCAACCGGGACAGGGGCCTTGAACACCGGGGAGCTGTTTTTT. Translation: CASSSTGTGALNTGELFF.

The chain links TRBV30 to TRBJ2-7, with TRBD2 identical over 9 bases. There are 14 residues in the CDR3. Germline trimming cut 5 bases from V and 4 bases from J; bases unmatched to any gene: 9. Germline V gives CDR1 GTSNPN, CDR2 SVGIG (reference sequence). CDR3 nucleotides: TGTGCCTGGTCCCCTGGGGGACTAGCTTACGAGCAGTACTTC. Its protein product is CAWSPGGLAYEQYF.

CDR3 region: CASTLNAGDTQYF. The CDR3 nucleotides are TGCGCCAGCACCCTGAACGCAGGGGATACGCAGTATTTT. V is TRBV10-1 and J is TRBJ2-3; D may be TRBD1 (5 bases). Germline assignment: CDR1 WNHNN and CDR2 SYGVQD (reference sequence). Deletions cut 7 bases from V and 6 bases from J, with 14 bases between. This CDR3 spans 13 amino acids.

The chain links TRBV30 to TRBJ2-7; tentatively, D is TRBD1 (6 bases). V was clipped by 0 bases and J by 5 bases, with 14 bases between them. CDR3 length: 14 residues. CDR1 GTSNPN and CDR2 SVGIG come from the germline V gene (reference sequence). The CDR3 DNA reads as TGTGCCTGGAGTGTACTCATGGACAGCGACGAGCAGTACTTC. Amino acid sequence: CAWSVLMDSDEQYF.

The V and J genes are TRBV28 and TRBJ2-1; D possibly corresponds to TRBD1 (6 bases). Germline CDR1 MDHEN, CDR2 SYDVKM. The CDR3 length is 15 residues. V dropped 6 bases and J dropped 2 bases, with 14 bases sitting between them. The chain's CDR3 is CASSPLTGTYNEQFF. For the CDR3, the DNA is TGTGCCAGCAGCCCACTCACAGGGACCTACAATGAGCAGTTCTTC.

The V gene is TRBV18, the J gene TRBJ2-1; TRBD1 matches 8 bases. CDR3 size: 16 residues. The V gene end was trimmed by 3 bases and the J gene end by 7 bases; junction bases not matched to a gene: 11. The germline V gene has CDR1 KGHSH and CDR2 LQKENI. This CDR3 is CASSPQGQGGWNEQFF. CDR3 nucleotides: TGTGCCAGCTCACCCCAAGGACAGGGCGGGTGGAATGAGCAGTTCTTC. The whole variable domain, filled in from reference TRBV18 and TRBJ2-1, reads NAGVMQNPRHLVRRRGQEARLRCSPMKGHSHVYWYRQLPEEGLKFMVYLQKENIIDESGMPKERFSAEFPKEGPSILRIQQVVRGDSAAYFCASSPQGQGGWNEQFFGPGTRLTVL.

The chain has TRBV7-2 and TRBJ2-7; a weak D match, TRBD1 (5 bases). The CDR3 is 13 amino acids. Looked up from germline, CDR1 is SGHTA and CDR2 is FQGNSA. The V gene lost 5 bases and the J gene lost 3 bases, with 11 bases spanning the gap. CDR3 coding DNA: TGTGCCAGCAGCCAGGGTGGGCTCTACGAGCAGTACTTC. Protein sequence: CASSQGGLYEQYF.

The table lists this clone with a few counts. V usage is TRBV28 and J usage is TRBJ1-1, with 8 bases identical to TRBD1. This CDR3 is built from 15 residues. V shed 8 bases, J shed 7 bases, and the junction held 15 bases outside the gene matches. The germline gives CDR1 MDHEN, CDR2 SYDVKM. CDR3 loop: CASGFRGPALIEAFF. CDR3 sequence (DNA): TGTGCCAGCGGGTTCAGGGGGCCTGCCTTGATTGAAGCTTTCTTT. Looking up the rest from reference TRBV28 and TRBJ1-1 gives the full variable domain: DVKVTQSSRYLVKRTGEKVFLECVQDMDHENMFWYRQDPGLGLRLIYFSYDVKMKEKGDIPEGYSVSREKKERFSLILESASTNQTSMYLCASGFRGPALIEAFFGQGTRLTVV.

This clone has just one count. The chain couples TRBV7-8 to TRBJ1-4, with 7 nucleotides matching TRBD1. The V gene end was trimmed by 5 bases and the J gene end by 3 bases; junction bases not matched to a gene: 6. Germline CDR1 reads SGHVS; CDR2 reads FQNEAQ. CDR3 length: 15 residues. The CDR3 sequence is CASSPRQGANEKLFF. In DNA form, the CDR3 reads TGTGCCAGCAGCCCCAGACAGGGAGCTAATGAAAAACTGTTTTTT.

The V call is TRBV27, the J call TRBJ1-2, with 12 bases fitting TRBD1. Per the germline V gene, CDR1 is MNHEY and CDR2 is SMNVEV (reference sequence). The CDR3 extends over 15 amino acids. Trimming removed 2 bases from V and 8 bases from J; junction bases left unmatched: 6. The chain's CDR3 is CASSLAGTGGLGYTF. In DNA, the CDR3 is TGTGCCAGCAGTTTAGCTGGGACAGGGGGCTTAGGCTACACCTTC.

The rearrangement links TRBV7-3 to TRBJ1-2; TRBD1 might be the D (5 bases). The CDR3 loop spans 13 amino acids. Trimming shortened V by 0 bases and J by 7 bases, and 9 bases separated the two germline ends. Germline lookup yields CDR1 SGHTA and CDR2 FQGTGA. The CDR3 DNA follows: TGTGCCAGCAGCTTAACAGGGGTTGGTGGCTACACCTTC. It codes for CASSLTGVGGYTF.

The chain uses TRBV5-1 and TRBJ2-7; 7 positions agree with TRBD1. The germline V gene encodes CDR1 SGHRS and CDR2 YFSETQ. V lost 4 bases to trimming and J lost 4 bases; unmatched junction nucleotides: 8. This CDR3 contains 14 residues. Here the CDR3 reads CASSHGQDLYEQYF. Here the CDR3 DNA reads TGCGCCAGCAGCCACGGACAGGACCTATACGAGCAGTACTTC.

The chain has TRBV6-1 and TRBJ1-1; TRBD1 agrees at 7 bases. The length of the CDR3 is 13 residues. V lost 3 bases and J lost 8; bases outside the gene matches: 6. CDR1 and CDR2 (germline): MNHNS, SASEGT. CDR3 DNA sequence: TGTGCCAGCAGTGACCCCTGGGACAGCGAAGCTTTCTTT. Translated, it gives CASSDPWDSEAFF.

Notes on this clone: Relative to the germline gene, one junction end is altered; a read error may explain this. The chain links TRBV7-9 to TRBJ2-2; 7 bases match TRBD2. Germline V lookup: CDR1 SEHNR, CDR2 FQNEAQ (reference sequence). The CDR3 spans 17 residues. The CDR3 DNA reads as TGTTCCAGCAGCTTGGGAACCCGACTAGCTGTTCCCGGGGAGCTGTTTTTT. This sequence encodes CSSSLGTRLAVPGELFF.

The chain couples TRBV5-6 to TRBJ2-3; D may be TRBD2 (5 bases). CDR3 size: 15 residues. Trimming shortened V by 4 bases and J by 2 bases, and 14 bases separated the two germline ends. Germline-derived CDR1 and CDR2 are SGHDT and YYEEEE. The CDR3 sequence is CASSHPGLATDTQYF. Here the CDR3 DNA reads TGTGCCAGCAGCCACCCTGGACTTGCCACAGATACGCAGTATTTT.

The rearrangement links TRBV19 to TRBJ2-2; 9 bases map to TRBD2. The CDR3 totals 16 residues. V trimming: 6 bases; J trimming: 4 bases; junction bases outside the gene matches: 9. The germline gives CDR1 LNHDA, CDR2 SQIVND (reference sequence). The CDR3 bases are TGTGCCAGTAGGGCTAGCGGGGCCTCGGGCACCGGGGAGCTGTTTTTT. Translated: CASRASGASGTGELFF. Full variable domain (rest looked up from reference TRBV19 and TRBJ2-2): DGGITQSPKYLFRKEGQNVTLSCEQNLNHDAMYWYRQDPGQGLRLIYYSQIVNDFQKGDIAEGYSVSREKKESFPLTVTSAQKNPTAFYLCASRASGASGTGELFFGEGSRLTVL.

This chain links TRBV28 with TRBJ1-5; 7 nucleotides match TRBD1. V trimming: 7 bases; J trimming: 2 bases; junction bases outside the gene matches: 8. CDR3 size: 15 residues. Per germline, CDR1 MDHEN and CDR2 SYDVKM. CDR3: CASNARGQGNQPQHF. The CDR3 nucleotides are TGTGCCAGCAATGCTAGGGGGCAAGGCAATCAGCCCCAGCATTTT.

The rearrangement joins TRBV4-2 to TRBJ1-6; the D gene is possibly TRBD1 (5 bases). V dropped 0 bases and J dropped 0 bases, with 12 bases sitting between them. Germline lookup yields CDR1 LGHNA and CDR2 YNFKEQ. This CDR3 is 18 amino acids long. The CDR3 reads CASSQDPGLSSYNSPLHF. The CDR3 region has the DNA TGTGCCAGCAGCCAAGATCCGGGACTCAGCTCCTATAATTCACCCCTCCACTTT.

This chain uses TRBV5-1 with TRBJ2-1; weak D call: TRBD2 (6 bases). The CDR3 extends over 15 amino acids. CDR1 is SGHRS and CDR2 is YFSETQ in the germline V gene. V lost 4 bases, J lost 4 bases, and 15 bases lay in between. CDR3 sequence: CASSLGRGGYNEQFF. Written as DNA, the CDR3 is TGCGCCAGCAGCCTCGGGCGGGGTGGTTACAATGAGCAGTTCTTC. The full variable domain, its missing parts supplied by reference TRBV5-1 and TRBJ2-1, is KAGVTQTPRYLIKTRGQQVTLSCSPISGHRSVSWYQQTPGQGLQFLFEYFSETQRNKGNFPGRFSGRQFSNSRSEMNVSTLELGDSALYLCASSLGRGGYNEQFFGPGTRLTVL.